Listed here is a single T cell receptor (beta chain). Antigen specificity is unknown. The CDR3 totals 13 residues. Looked up from germline, CDR1 is LGHDT and CDR2 is YNNKEL (reference sequence). Deletions cut 1 base from V and 11 bases from J, with 13 bases between. The sample originates from a study of T cells after yellow fever vaccination. Study-wide findings and caveats: FACS-sorted repertoires might harbor abundant contaminating clonotypes from the bulk population.

5'RACE template switching added a universal primer site and UMIs to TCR cDNA. TCRdb called the 5' RACE reads again in MiXCR, with one record for every CDR3 protein. The sample contains about 580,000 distinct CDR3 sequences, about a sixth of which appear only once. The sequencing here drew on PBMCs, taken 5 to 6 days after the first yellow fever vaccination. V usage is TRBV3-1 and J usage is TRBJ2-3; D possibly corresponds to TRBD1 (6 bases). This TCR was sampled from a man between 18 and 29 years old who received the YFV17D yellow fever vaccine. CDR3 amino acids: CASSQGSGTWQYF. CDR3 coding DNA: TGTGCCAGCAGCCAAGGGTCCGGGACATGGCAGTATTTT.